A selection of T cell receptor beta chains follows, all from one sample in a study of blood T cell repertoires in COVID-19. Assay used: immunoSEQ multiplex PCR; TCRdb lists only in-frame clones, some missing. The data contain 52,000 or so clones, about four fifths of them singletons. What was sequenced was peripheral blood. Receptor source: a man aged 65-85 years with active COVID-19. Each CDR3 is given with its conserved first and last residue. The D gene is left open where the match is weak. The size field is filled for only some rows; it gives once, few, many or a size class.

clone size,V gene,J gene,D gene,CDR3 DNA,CDR3 protein
once,TRBV7-9,TRBJ2-5,.,TGTGCCAGCAGCCAAAGGAGGGTTGAGACCCAGTACTTC,CASSQRRVETQYF
few,TRBV6-5,TRBJ1-3,.,TGTGCCAGCAGTTACTCCCAAGGGGTATCTGGAAACACCATATATTTT,CASSYSQGVSGNTIYF
once,TRBV13,TRBJ2-6,TRBD1,TGTGCCAGCAGCTTGGGACAGTCAGCATTCGGGGCCAACGTCCTGACTTTC,CASSLGQSAFGANVLTF
.,TRBV6-1,TRBJ1-2,TRBD1,TGTGCCAGCAGTGACCAACCGGGACAGAAATATGGCTACACCTTC,CASSDQPGQKYGYTF
.,TRBV19,TRBJ2-4,.,TGTGCCAGTAGTGGGACCGGAGGGTCCAAAAACATTCAGTACTTC,CASSGTGGSKNIQYF
.,TRBV4-3,TRBJ1-4,.,TGCGCCAGCAGCCAAGGACAGACAACTAATGAAAAACTGTTTTTT,CASSQGQTTNEKLFF
.,TRBV19,TRBJ1-3,.,TGTGCCAGTAGGTCGGCCAGGGGCGGAAACACCATATATTTT,CASRSARGGNTIYF
.,TRBV30,TRBJ1-5,TRBD1,TGTGCCTGGAGTGGACAGGGCCATCAGCCCCAGCATTTT,CAWSGQGHQPQHF
.,TRBV12-5,TRBJ2-1,TRBD2,TGTGCTAGTGGTTTGGTACTAGCGGATTTTATAAATGAGCAGTTCTTC,CASGLVLADFINEQFF
.,TRBV20-1,TRBJ1-5,.,TGCAGTGCTGGCCCCGATCAGCCCCAGCATTTT,CSAGPDQPQHF
.,TRBV7-9,TRBJ2-5,.,TGTGCCAGCAGCTTGTCAGGGCAGCCTCAAGAGACCCAGTACTTC,CASSLSGQPQETQYF
.,TRBV19,TRBJ1-5,.,TGTGCCAGTAGTACACCCAATCCGGGAGTTGAAGGCAATCAGCCCCAGCATTTT,CASSTPNPGVEGNQPQHF
.,TRBV3-1/TRBV3-2,TRBJ2-5,TRBD2,TGTGCCAGCAGCCAAGGAGCGGGGCACCAAGAGACCCAGTACTTC,CASSQGAGHQETQYF
few,TRBV19,TRBJ2-2,TRBD2,TGTGCCACAACTAGCGGGCCAACTCGGGACACCGGGGAGCTGTTTTTT,CATTSGPTRDTGELFF
once,TRBV9,TRBJ1-6,.,TGTGCCAGCAGCGCCCGACAGGAACTTTCCTATAATTCACCCCTCCACTTT,CASSARQELSYNSPLHF
.,TRBV9,TRBJ2-2,.,TGTGCCAGCAGCCCAAGGACTAACACCGGGGAGCTGTTTTTT,CASSPRTNTGELFF
.,TRBV7-2,TRBJ2-1,TRBD2,TGTGCCAGCACGACTACGCCCGGGACTAACCTTGAGCAGTTCTTC,CASTTTPGTNLEQFF
.,TRBV28,TRBJ1-2,.,TGTGCCAGCAGTTTTGCCTACGGGATAAGAACGGGCGGCTACACCTTC,CASSFAYGIRTGGYTF
once,TRBV11-2,TRBJ1-1,.,TGTGCCAGCAGCAATAGCGGGGTTACAGCTTTCTTT,CASSNSGVTAFF
.,TRBV30,TRBJ2-3,TRBD2,TGTGCCTGGATTTTAGCGGGAGATACGCAGTATTTT,CAWILAGDTQYF
.,TRBV19,TRBJ2-3,.,TGTGCCAGTAGTCCAGACTGGCGCACAGATACGCAGTATTTT,CASSPDWRTDTQYF
.,TRBV7-8,TRBJ2-3,.,TGTGCCAGCATGGTACGGGAGTGGGCAGATACGCAGTATTTT,CASMVREWADTQYF
once,TRBV19,TRBJ2-6,TRBD2,TGTGCCAGTAGTCGGGGGGGGTACTCTGGGGCCAACGTCCTGACTTTC,CASSRGGYSGANVLTF
.,TRBV6-1,TRBJ2-1,TRBD1,TGTGCCAGCAGTGAAGGACAGGGGTACAATGAGCAGTTCTTC,CASSEGQGYNEQFF
.,TRBV4-1,TRBJ2-3,TRBD2,TGCGCCAGCAGCCTTATTCCCACCCCTAGCGGGAGCACAGATACGCAGTATTTT,CASSLIPTPSGSTDTQYF
.,TRBV15,TRBJ2-1,TRBD2,TGTGCCACCAGCAGGGGGGGGACTAGTCACAATGAGCAGTTCTTC,CATSRGGTSHNEQFF
once,TRBV19,TRBJ1-6,.,TGTGCCAGTAACCAACAAGCACAAGGCGGGGGTTCACCCCTCCACTTT,CASNQQAQGGGSPLHF
.,TRBV12-3/TRBV12-4,TRBJ2-7,.,TGTGCCAGCAGTTCGGGGATAGGGCAGTACTTC,CASSSGIGQYF
.,TRBV27,TRBJ1-2,TRBD1,TGTGCCAGCAGTTCCGAAGGGACAGGCGGAGGCTACACCTTC,CASSSEGTGGGYTF
.,TRBV29-1,TRBJ2-7,.,TGCAGCGTTGAAGATGCGCAGGGCTACGAGCAGTACTTC,CSVEDAQGYEQYF
.,TRBV28,TRBJ2-5,.,TGTGCCAGCAGTGACCCAGGACTAGGGGGAAAGACCCAGTACTTC,CASSDPGLGGKTQYF
once,TRBV6-5,TRBJ2-7,TRBD2,TGTGCCAGCAGTAAACGACTAGCGGGAGACGAGCAGTACTTC,CASSKRLAGDEQYF
once,TRBV15,TRBJ1-2,TRBD1,TGTGCCACCAGCAGGGAACGGGACAGGGCTCACTATGGCTACACCTTC,CATSRERDRAHYGYTF
few,TRBV6-2/TRBV6-3,TRBJ2-3,.,TGTGCCAGCAGTTACACCCGGGATACGCAGTATTTT,CASSYTRDTQYF
.,TRBV5-1,TRBJ2-2,.,TGCGCCAGCAGCTTGAGCAGCGCGAACACCGGGGAGCTGTTTTTT,CASSLSSANTGELFF
.,TRBV7-4,TRBJ1-4,.,TGTGCCAGCAGTTCCTCCTTTGATGAAAAACTGTTTTTT,CASSSSFDEKLFF
.,TRBV2,TRBJ2-5,.,TGTGCCAGCACTTCCGTGGACACGTACCAAGAGACCCAGTACTTC,CASTSVDTYQETQYF
.,TRBV9,TRBJ2-5,.,TGTGCCAGCAGCGTAGTAAAAGAGACCCAGTACTTC,CASSVVKETQYF
.,TRBV10-1,TRBJ1-4,TRBD1,TGCGCCAGCAGTGAGCCTTCGACAGGGTGGGCAACTAATGAAAAACTGTTTTTT,CASSEPSTGWATNEKLFF
few,TRBV11-2,TRBJ1-4,.,TGTGCCAGCAGCTATGGACAGTCAACTAATGAAAAACTGTTTTTT,CASSYGQSTNEKLFF
.,TRBV7-8,TRBJ1-5,.,TGTGCCAGCAGCATTGACAGAAATCAGCCCCAGCATTTT,CASSIDRNQPQHF
.,TRBV27,TRBJ1-2,TRBD1,TGTGCCAGCAGTTTTAACAGGGGATTTCGAGGCTACACCTTC,CASSFNRGFRGYTF
few,TRBV6-1,TRBJ2-7,TRBD2,TGTGCCAGCAGTGAAGGGATCTCTAGCGGGAGTGCGCAGTACTTC,CASSEGISSGSAQYF
.,TRBV6-5,TRBJ2-1,.,TGTGCCGCCGCCGACTACACAGCACGGGCCAATGAGCAGTTCTTC,CAAADYTARANEQFF
.,TRBV2,TRBJ2-5,.,TGTGCCAGCAGTGATGGGCAGGGGGGGACCCAGTACTTC,CASSDGQGGTQYF
once,TRBV2,TRBJ1-5,.,TGTGCCAGCAGTGCCCGGGGGGTTGATCAGCCCCAGCATTTT,CASSARGVDQPQHF
once,TRBV2,TRBJ2-6,TRBD1,TGTGCCAGCAATTCCGGGACAGGGTTCTCTGGGGCCAACGTCCTGACTTTC,CASNSGTGFSGANVLTF